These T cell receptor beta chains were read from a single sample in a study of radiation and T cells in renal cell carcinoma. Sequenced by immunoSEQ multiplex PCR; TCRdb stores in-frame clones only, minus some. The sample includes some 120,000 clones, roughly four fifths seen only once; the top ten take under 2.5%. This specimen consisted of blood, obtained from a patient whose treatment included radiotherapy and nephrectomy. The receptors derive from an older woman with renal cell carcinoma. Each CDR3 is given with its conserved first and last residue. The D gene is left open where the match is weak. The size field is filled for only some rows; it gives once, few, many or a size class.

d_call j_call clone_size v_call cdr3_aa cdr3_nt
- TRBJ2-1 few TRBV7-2 CASSLRGYRRDEQFF TGTGCCAGCAGCTTAAGGGGCTACCGACGCGATGAGCAGTTCTTC
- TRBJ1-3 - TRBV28 CASSLVNGNIIYF TGTGCCAGCAGCCTAGTAAATGGAAACATCATATATTTT
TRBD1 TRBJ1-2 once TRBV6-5 CASSGGTGYGYTF TGTGCCAGCAGTGGAGGGACAGGTTATGGCTACACCTTC
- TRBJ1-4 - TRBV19 CASSPGRDGEKLFF TGTGCCAGTAGTCCGGGCAGGGACGGTGAAAAACTGTTTTTT
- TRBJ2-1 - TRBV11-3 CASSPRGKTYNEQFF TGTGCCAGCAGCCCTAGGGGGAAAACCTACAATGAGCAGTTCTTC
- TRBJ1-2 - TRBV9 CASSQGIGYGYTF TGTGCCAGCAGTCAGGGGATCGGTTATGGCTACACCTTC
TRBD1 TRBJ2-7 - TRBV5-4 CASSSRDRGVYEQYF TGTGCCAGCAGCAGCCGGGACAGGGGTGTTTACGAGCAGTACTTC
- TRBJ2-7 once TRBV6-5 CASSQWGSTYEQYF TGTGCCAGCAGCCAATGGGGGTCGACCTACGAGCAGTACTTC
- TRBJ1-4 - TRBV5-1 CASSPQFGGLLSPKEKLFF TGCGCCAGCAGCCCTCAGTTTGGGGGGTTGTTGAGCCCCAAAGAAAAACTGTTTTTT
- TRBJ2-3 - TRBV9 CASSTDSNTQYF TGTGCCAGCAGCACAGATTCAAATACGCAGTATTTT
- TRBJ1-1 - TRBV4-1 CASSSLWGANTEAFF TGCGCCAGCAGCTCCCTTTGGGGGGCGAACACTGAAGCTTTCTTT
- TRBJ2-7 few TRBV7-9 CASSPPRVYEQYF TGTGCCAGCAGCCCGCCCAGGGTCTACGAGCAGTACTTC
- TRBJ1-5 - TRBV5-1 CASSFGGDGEPQHF TGCGCCAGCAGCTTCGGCGGAGACGGAGAGCCCCAGCATTTT
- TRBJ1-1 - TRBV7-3 CASSLGSGSTEAFF TGTGCCAGCAGCTTAGGTTCAGGGTCCACTGAAGCTTTCTTT
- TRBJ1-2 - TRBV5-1 CASSQPDTRYGYTF TGCGCCAGCAGCCAACCGGACACCCGCTATGGCTACACCTTC
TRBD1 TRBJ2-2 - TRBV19 CASSPGTGSTGELFF TGTGCCAGTAGTCCCGGGACAGGGAGTACCGGGGAGCTGTTTTTT
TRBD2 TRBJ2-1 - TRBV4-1 CASSQEYGGAPYNEQFF TGCGCCAGCAGCCAAGAATACGGGGGGGCCCCCTACAATGAGCAGTTCTTC
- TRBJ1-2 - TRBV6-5 CASSYSSGPRGYTF TGTGCCAGCAGTTACTCGAGCGGGCCTAGGGGCTACACCTTC
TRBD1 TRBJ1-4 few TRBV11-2 CASSSIRRTGSNEKLFF TGTGCCAGCAGCTCGATTCGACGGACAGGGTCGAATGAAAAACTGTTTTTT
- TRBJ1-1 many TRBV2 CASNQGTGLTEAFF TGTGCCAGCAATCAAGGGACCGGCCTAACTGAAGCTTTCTTT
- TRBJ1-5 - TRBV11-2 CASSLDTGGGQPQHF TGTGCCAGCAGCTTAGATACTGGAGGGGGTCAGCCCCAGCATTTT
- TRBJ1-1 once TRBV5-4 CASSPGRAVEAFF TGTGCCAGCAGCCCCGGCAGGGCAGTTGAAGCTTTCTTT
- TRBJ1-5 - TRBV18 CASSPDLDWNQPQHF TGTGCCAGCTCTCCCGATCTGGATTGGAATCAGCCCCAGCATTTT
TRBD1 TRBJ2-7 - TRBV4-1 CASSRLTGEPPYEQYF TGCGCCAGCAGCCGGCTGACAGGGGAGCCTCCCTACGAGCAGTACTTC
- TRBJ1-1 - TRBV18 CASSPLGDTEAFF TGTGCCAGCTCACCTCTAGGGGACACTGAAGCTTTCTTT
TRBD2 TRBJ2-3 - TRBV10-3 CAISLAGYSDTQYF TGTGCCATCTCTCTAGCGGGGTACTCAGATACGCAGTATTTT
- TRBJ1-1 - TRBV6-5 CASSSLPPNTEAFF TGTGCCAGCAGCTCCCTCCCCCCCAACACTGAAGCTTTCTTT
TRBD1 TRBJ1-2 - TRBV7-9 CASSEFGTGGPWNYGYTF TGTGCCAGCAGCGAGTTCGGCACAGGGGGTCCATGGAACTATGGCTACACCTTC
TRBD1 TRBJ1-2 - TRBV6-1 CASSLGTGNNYGYTF TGTGCCAGCAGCCTCGGGACAGGAAACAACTATGGCTACACCTTC